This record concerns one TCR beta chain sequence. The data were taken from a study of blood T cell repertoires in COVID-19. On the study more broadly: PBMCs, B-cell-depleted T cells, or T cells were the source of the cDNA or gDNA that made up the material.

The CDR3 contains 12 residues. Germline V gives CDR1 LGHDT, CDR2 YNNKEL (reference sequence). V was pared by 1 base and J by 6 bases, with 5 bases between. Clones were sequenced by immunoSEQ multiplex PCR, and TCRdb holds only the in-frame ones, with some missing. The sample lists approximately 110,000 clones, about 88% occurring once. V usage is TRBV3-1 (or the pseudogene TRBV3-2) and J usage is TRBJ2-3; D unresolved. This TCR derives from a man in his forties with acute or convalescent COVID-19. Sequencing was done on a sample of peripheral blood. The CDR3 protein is CASSQALDTQYF. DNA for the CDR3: TGTGCCAGCAGCCAAGCACTGGATACGCAGTATTTT.